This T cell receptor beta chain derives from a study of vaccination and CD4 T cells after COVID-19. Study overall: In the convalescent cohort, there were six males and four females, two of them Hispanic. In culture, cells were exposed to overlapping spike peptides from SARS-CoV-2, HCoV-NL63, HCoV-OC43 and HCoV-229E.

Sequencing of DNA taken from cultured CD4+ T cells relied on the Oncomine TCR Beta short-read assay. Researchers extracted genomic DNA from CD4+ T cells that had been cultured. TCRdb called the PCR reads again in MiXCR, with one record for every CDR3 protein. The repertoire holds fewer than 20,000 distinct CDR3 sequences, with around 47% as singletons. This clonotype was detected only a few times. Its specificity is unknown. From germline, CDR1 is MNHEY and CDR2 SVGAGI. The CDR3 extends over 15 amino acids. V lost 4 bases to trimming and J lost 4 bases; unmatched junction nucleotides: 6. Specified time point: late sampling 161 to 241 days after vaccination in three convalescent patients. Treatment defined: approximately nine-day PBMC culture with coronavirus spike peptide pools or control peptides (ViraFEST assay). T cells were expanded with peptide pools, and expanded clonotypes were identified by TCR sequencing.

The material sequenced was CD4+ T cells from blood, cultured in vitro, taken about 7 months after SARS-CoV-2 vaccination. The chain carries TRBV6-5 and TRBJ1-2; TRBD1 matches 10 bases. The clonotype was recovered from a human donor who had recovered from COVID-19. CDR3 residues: CASSSTGGRRYGYTF. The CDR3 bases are TGTGCCAGCAGTTCGACAGGGGGCCGCCGCTATGGCTACACCTTC.